This T cell receptor (beta chain) appears in the sequencing data of a study of cytomegalovirus exposure and HLA in healthy donors. Study conclusions and caveats: For most TCR beta V segments, an earlier analysis put the productive rate at about 87% or about 30% of the time. It was taken for granted in presence/absence analyses that sequencing depth across donors was roughly uniform. Confirmation was obtained in vitro that a few CMV-associated chains are specific for CMV antigens.

About this clone itself: Its antigen is currently unknown.

PCR primers comprised 60 Vbeta and 13 Jbeta primers. Sequencing was performed with immunoSEQ multiplex PCR; in TCRdb, only in-frame clones are kept and a portion is missing. The sample carries 90,000 to 150,000 clones, 77% recorded once. Trimming took 2 bases from V and 0 from J, leaving 8 bases between them. Germline V gives CDR1 MRHNA, CDR2 SNTAGT. CDR3 length equals 15 residues. The rearrangement uses TRBV6-4 and TRBJ2-1; D is possibly TRBD2 (5 bases). Sequenced: PBMCs. This sequence was found in a man aged 40-49 years in good health and CMV-seropositive. The CDR3 spells CASSDSGSSYNEQFF. The CDR3 DNA reads as TGTGCCAGCAGTGACAGTGGGAGCTCCTACAATGAGCAGTTCTTC.